In this sample, the clone carrying this T cell receptor beta chain turned up a few times. Antigen unknown. This CDR3 has 17 residues. V lost 0 bases, J lost 4 bases, and 7 bases stayed unmatched. From germline, CDR1 is LGHNA and CDR2 YSLEER. The PCR contained 60 Vbeta and 13 Jbeta primers. Clones were read by immunoSEQ multiplex PCR, and TCRdb kept only the in-frame ones, dropping some. The table records about 170,000 clones, about 76% of them present only once. This record belongs to a study of cytomegalovirus exposure and HLA in healthy donors. Study-level points and caveats: In a later analysis, most CMV-associated TCR beta chains appeared HLA-restricted. The study labeled more than 150 TCR beta chains cytomegalovirus-associated.

The sequence derives from a woman aged 18-29 years in good health and CMV-seropositive. The sample comprised PBMCs. The chain combines TRBV4-3 with TRBJ2-2; 8 bases map to TRBD2. The CDR3 DNA sequence: TGCGCCAGCAGCCAAGAGGCGGGGGGATTACCCACCGGGGAGCTGTTTTTT. Translated: CASSQEAGGLPTGELFF.